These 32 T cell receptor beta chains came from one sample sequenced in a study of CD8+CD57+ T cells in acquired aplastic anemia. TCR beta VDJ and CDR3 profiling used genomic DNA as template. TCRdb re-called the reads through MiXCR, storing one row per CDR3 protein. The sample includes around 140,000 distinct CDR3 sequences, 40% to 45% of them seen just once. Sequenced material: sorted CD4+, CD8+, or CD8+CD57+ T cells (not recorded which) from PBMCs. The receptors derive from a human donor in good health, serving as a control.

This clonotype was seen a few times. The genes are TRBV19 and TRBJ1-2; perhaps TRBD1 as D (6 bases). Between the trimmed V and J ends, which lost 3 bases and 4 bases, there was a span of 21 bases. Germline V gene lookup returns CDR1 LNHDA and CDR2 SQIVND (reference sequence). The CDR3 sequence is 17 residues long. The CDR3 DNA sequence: TGTGCCAGTAGTATCGACGGACAGCGGAGGTTTTCCTATGGCTACACCTTC. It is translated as CASSIDGQRRFSYGYTF.

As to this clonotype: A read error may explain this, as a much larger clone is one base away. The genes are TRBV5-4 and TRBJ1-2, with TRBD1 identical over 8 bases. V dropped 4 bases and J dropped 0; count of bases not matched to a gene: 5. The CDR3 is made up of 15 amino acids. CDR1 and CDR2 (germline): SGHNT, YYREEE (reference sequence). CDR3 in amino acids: CASSPGQGPNYGYTF. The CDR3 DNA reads TGTGCCAGCAGCCCAGGACAGGGCCCTAACTATGGCTACACCTTC.

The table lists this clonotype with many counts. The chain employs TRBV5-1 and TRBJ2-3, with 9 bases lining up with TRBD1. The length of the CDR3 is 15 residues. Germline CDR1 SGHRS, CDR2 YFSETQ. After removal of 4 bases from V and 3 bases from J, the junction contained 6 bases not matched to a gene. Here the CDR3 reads CASSIQGAKTDTQYF. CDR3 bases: TGCGCCAGCAGCATACAGGGGGCGAAGACAGATACGCAGTATTTT.

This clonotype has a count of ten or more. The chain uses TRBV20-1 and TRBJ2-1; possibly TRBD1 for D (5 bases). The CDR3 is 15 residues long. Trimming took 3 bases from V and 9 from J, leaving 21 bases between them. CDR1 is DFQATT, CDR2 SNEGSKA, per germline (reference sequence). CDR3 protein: CSASIIGQGRGEQFF. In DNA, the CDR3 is TGCAGTGCTAGTATCATCGGGCAGGGAAGGGGTGAGCAGTTCTTC.

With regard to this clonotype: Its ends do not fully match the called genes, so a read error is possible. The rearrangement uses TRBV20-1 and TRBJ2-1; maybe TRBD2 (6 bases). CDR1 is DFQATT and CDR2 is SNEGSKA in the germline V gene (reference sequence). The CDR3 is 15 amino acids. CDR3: CSASALAVAYNEQSF. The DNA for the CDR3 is TGCAGTGCTAGCGCACTAGCTGTCGCATACAATGAGCAGTCCTTC.

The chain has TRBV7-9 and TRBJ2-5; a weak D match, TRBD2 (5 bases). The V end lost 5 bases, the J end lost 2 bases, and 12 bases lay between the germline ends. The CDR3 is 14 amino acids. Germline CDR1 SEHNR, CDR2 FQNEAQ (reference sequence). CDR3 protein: CASSPGRTQETQYF. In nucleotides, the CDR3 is TGTGCCAGCAGCCCCGGACGGACTCAAGAGACCCAGTACTTC.

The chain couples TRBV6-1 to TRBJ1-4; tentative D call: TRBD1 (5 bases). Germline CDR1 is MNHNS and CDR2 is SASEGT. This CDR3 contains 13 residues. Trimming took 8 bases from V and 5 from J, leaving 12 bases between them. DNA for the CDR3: TGTGCCAGCGATCAGGGAGTAAATGAAAAACTGTTTTTT. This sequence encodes CASDQGVNEKLFF.

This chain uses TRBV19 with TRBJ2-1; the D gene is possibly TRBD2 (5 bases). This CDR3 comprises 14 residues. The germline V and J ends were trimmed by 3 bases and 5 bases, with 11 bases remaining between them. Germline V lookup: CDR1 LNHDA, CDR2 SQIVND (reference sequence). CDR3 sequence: CASSISGTHNEQFF. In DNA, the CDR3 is TGTGCCAGTAGTATCTCGGGAACCCACAATGAGCAGTTCTTC.

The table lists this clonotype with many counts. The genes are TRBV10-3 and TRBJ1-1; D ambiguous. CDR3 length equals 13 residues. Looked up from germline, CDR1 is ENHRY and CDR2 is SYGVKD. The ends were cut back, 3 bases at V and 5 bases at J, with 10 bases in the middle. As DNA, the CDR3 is TGTGCCATCAGTGAATTAGAGGGAACTGAAGCTTTCTTT. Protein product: CAISELEGTEAFF.

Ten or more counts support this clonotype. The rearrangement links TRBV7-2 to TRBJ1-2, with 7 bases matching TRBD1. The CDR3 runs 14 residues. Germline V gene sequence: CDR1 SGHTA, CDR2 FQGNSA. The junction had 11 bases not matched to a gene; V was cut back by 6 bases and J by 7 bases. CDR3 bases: TGTGCCAGCAGTCGCCAGGGGGGAGAGGTTGGCTACACCTTC. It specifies CASSRQGGEVGYTF.

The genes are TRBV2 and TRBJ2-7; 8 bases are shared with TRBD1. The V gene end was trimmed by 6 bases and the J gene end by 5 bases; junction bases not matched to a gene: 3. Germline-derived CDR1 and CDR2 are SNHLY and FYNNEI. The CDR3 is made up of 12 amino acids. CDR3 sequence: CASRGQGHEQYF. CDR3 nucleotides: TGTGCCAGCAGAGGACAGGGCCACGAGCAGTACTTC.

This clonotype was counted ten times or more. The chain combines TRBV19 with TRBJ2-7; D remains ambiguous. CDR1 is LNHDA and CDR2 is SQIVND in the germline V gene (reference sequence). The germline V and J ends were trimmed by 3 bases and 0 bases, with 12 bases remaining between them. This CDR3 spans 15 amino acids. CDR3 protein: CASSMTHTNSYEQYF. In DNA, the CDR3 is TGTGCCAGTAGTATGACACATACCAACTCCTACGAGCAGTACTTC.

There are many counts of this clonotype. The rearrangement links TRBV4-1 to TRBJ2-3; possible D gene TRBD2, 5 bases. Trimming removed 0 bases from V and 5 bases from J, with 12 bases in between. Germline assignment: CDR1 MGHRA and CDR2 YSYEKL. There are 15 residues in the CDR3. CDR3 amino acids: CASSQDRVAIDTQYF. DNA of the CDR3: TGCGCCAGCAGCCAAGATCGAGTAGCGATAGATACGCAGTATTTT.

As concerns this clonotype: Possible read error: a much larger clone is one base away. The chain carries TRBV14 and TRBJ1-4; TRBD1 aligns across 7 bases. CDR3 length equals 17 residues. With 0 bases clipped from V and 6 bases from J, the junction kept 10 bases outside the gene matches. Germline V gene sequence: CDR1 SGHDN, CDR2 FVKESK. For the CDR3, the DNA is TGTGCCAGCAGCCAAGACCGTGCGAGACAGGGAGATGAAAAACTGTTTTTT. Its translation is CASSQDRARQGDEKLFF.

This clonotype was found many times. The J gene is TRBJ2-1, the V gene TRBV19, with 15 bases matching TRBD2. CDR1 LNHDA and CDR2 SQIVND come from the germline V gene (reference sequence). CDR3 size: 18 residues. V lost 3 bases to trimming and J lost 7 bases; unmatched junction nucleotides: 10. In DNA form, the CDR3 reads TGTGCCAGTAGTATCCTCTGGGGGGGACTAGCGGGAGGTAATGAGCAGTTCTTC. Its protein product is CASSILWGGLAGGNEQFF.

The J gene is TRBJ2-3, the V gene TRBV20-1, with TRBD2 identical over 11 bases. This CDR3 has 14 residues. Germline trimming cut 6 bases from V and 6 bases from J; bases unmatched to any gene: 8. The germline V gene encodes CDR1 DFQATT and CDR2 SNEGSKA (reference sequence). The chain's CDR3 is CSAVAGGTSDTQYF. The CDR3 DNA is TGCAGTGCCGTAGCGGGGGGGACCAGTGATACGCAGTATTTT.

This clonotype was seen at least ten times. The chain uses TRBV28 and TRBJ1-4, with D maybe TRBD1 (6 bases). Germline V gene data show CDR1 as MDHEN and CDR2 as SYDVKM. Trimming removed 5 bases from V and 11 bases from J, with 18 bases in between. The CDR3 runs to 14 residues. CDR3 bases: TGTGCCAGCAGTACGCCCTCGGACAGCCCGAAACTGTTTTTT. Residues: CASSTPSDSPKLFF.

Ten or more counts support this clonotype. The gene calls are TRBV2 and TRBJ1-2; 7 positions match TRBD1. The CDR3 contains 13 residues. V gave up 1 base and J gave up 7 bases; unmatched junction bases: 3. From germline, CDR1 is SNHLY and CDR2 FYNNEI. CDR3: CASSEERGLGYTF. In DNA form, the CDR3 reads TGTGCCAGCAGTGAAGAGAGGGGGCTTGGCTACACCTTC.

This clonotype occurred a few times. The CDR3 DNA reads as TGTGCCTGGAGTGTACTGACAGGGTACACGATCGGGTCTGGAAACACCATATATTTT. Encoded protein: CAWSVLTGYTIGSGNTIYF. This sequence joins TRBV30 and TRBJ1-3; TRBD1 agrees at 7 bases. V dropped 0 bases and J dropped 1; count of bases not matched to a gene: 15. This CDR3 has 19 amino acids. Germline CDR1 and CDR2: GTSNPN and SVGIG (reference sequence).

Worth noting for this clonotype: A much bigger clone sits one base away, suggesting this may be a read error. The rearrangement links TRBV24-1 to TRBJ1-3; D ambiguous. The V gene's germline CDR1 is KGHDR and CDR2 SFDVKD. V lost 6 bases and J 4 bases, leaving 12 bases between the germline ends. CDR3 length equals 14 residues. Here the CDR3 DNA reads TGTGCCACCAGTTTCAGTGCCAAGGGAAACACCATATATTTT. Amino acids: CATSFSAKGNTIYF.

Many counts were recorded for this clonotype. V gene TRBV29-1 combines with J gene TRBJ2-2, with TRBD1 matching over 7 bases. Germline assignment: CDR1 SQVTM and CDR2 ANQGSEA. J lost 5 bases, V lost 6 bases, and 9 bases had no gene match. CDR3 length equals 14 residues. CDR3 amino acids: CSVVVGQWTGELFF. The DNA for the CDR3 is TGCAGCGTAGTAGTGGGACAGTGGACCGGGGAGCTGTTTTTT.

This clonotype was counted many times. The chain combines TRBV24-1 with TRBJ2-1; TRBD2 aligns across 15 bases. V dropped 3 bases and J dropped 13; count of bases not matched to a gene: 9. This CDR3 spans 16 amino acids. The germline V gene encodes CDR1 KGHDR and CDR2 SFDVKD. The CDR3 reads CATSDPGLAGGRAQFF. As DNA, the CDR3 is TGTGCCACCAGTGATCCGGGACTAGCGGGAGGCCGCGCCCAGTTCTTC.

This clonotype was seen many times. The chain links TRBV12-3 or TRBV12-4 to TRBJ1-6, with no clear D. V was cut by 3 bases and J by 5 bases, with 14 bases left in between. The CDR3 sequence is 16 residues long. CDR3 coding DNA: TGTGCCAGCAGTTTCTCGTTCCTGGGAGATAATTCACCCCTCCACTTT. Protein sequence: CASSFSFLGDNSPLHF.

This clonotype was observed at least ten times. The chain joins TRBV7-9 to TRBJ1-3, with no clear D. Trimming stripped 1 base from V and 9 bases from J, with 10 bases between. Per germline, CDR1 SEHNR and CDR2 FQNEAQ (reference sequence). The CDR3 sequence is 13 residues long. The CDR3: CASSLGTDGTIYF. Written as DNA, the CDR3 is TGTGCCAGCAGCTTAGGGACTGATGGCACCATATATTTT.

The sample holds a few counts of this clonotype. The DNA of the CDR3 is TGTGCCACCAGCAGAGGCCGGGACAGATACAATGAGCAGTTCTTC. It yields the protein CATSRGRDRYNEQFF. The chain couples TRBV15 to TRBJ2-1, with TRBD1 matching over 7 bases. CDR3 length equals 15 residues. The V gene end was trimmed by 1 base and the J gene end by 4 bases; junction bases not matched to a gene: 4. Germline CDR1 LNHNV, CDR2 YYDKDF (reference sequence).

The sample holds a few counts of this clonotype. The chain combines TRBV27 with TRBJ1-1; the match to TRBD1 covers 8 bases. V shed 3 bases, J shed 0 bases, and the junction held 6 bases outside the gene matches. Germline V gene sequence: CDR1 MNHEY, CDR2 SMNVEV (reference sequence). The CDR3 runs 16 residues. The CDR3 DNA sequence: TGTGCCAGCAGTTTCAGAAACAGGGGGGTGAACACTGAAGCTTTCTTT. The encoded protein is CASSFRNRGVNTEAFF.

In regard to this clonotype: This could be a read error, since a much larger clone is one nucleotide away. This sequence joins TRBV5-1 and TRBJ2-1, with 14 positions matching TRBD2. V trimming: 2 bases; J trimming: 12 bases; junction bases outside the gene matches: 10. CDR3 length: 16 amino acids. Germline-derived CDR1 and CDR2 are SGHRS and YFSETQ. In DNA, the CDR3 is TGCGCCAGCAGCTTCTCCGGGACTAGCGGGGGAGGTGTGCAGTTCTTC. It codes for CASSFSGTSGGGVQFF.

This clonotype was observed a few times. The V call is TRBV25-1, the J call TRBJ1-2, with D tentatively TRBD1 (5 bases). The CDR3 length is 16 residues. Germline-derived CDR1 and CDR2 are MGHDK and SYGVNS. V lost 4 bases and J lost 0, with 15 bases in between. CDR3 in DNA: TGTGCCAGCAGTGGCCCAACGGCAGGGTCTAACTATGGCTACACCTTC. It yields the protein CASSGPTAGSNYGYTF.

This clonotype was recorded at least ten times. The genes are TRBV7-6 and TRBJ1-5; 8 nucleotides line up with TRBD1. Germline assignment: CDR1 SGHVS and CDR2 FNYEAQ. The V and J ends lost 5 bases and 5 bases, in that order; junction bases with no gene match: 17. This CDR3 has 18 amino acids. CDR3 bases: TGTGCCAGCAGCGCTAGGAGGAGGGGCAGGGGGCTCGATCAGCCCCAGCATTTT. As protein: CASSARRRGRGLDQPQHF.

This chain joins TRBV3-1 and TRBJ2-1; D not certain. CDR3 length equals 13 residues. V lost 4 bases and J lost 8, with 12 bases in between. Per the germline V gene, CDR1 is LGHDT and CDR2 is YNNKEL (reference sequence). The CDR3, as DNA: TGTGCCAGCAGCCGCCTCATTAGCCATGAGCAGTTCTTC. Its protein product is CASSRLISHEQFF.

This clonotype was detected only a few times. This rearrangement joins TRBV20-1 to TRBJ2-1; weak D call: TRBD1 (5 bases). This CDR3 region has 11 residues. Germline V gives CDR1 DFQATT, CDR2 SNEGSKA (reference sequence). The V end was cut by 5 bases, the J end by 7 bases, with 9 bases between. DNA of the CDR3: TGCAGTGCTTCCCAGGGTAATGAGCAGTTCTTC. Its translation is CSASQGNEQFF.

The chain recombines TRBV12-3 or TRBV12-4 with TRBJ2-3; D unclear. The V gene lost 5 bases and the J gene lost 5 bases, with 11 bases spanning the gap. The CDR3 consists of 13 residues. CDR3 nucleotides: TGTGCCAGCAGTACTCTTATGGGAGATACGCAGTATTTT. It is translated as CASSTLMGDTQYF.